The 23 T cell receptor beta chains reported below all come from one sample, sequenced in a study of T cells expressing NK-cell markers. TCRdb reprocessed the 5' RACE reads and stores each CDR3 protein as one record, lacking DNA. The table counts about 460,000 distinct CDR3 sequences; over 1.1% lies in the top ten. The sample taken for sequencing was blood T cells: a sorted CD56 or NKG2C T cell subset, CD4+ or CD8+ T cells, or bulk PBMC T cells (not recorded which). The receptors were sampled from a woman between 50 and 59 years old in good health.

V usage is TRBV3-1 and J usage is TRBJ2-1; TCRdb outputs TRBD2, but without DNA this stays unchecked. The CDR3 covers 16 residues. Looked up from germline, CDR1 is LGHDT and CDR2 is YNNKEL (reference sequence). The CDR3 spells CASSQFSGRTYNEQFF.

The chain joins TRBV5-1 to TRBJ2-1; TCRdb names TRBD1, which stays unverified in the absence of DNA. CDR1 is SGHRS, CDR2 YFSETQ, per germline. This CDR3 has 16 residues. The CDR3: CASSLRAGATYNEQFF.

The CDR3 loop reads CASSQETQRGPRYF. The chain employs TRBV4-1 and TRBJ2-7; as DNA is missing, the TRBD2 call by TCRdb cannot be tested. Germline V gene lookup returns CDR1 MGHRA and CDR2 YSYEKL. The CDR3 runs to 14 residues.

This sequence joins TRBV27 and TRBJ1-5; the TCRdb call, TRBD1, lacks DNA for checking. CDR3 size: 16 residues. The V gene's germline CDR1 is MNHEY and CDR2 SMNVEV (reference sequence). The CDR3 reads CASSRTGGLSNQPQHF.

The rearrangement links TRBV27 to TRBJ2-5; TCRdb returns TRBD1, unconfirmable since there is no DNA. The germline CDR1 and CDR2 sequences are MNHEY and SMNVEV (reference sequence). The CDR3 sequence is 14 residues long. CDR3 in amino acids: CASSSWTGLETQYF.

The chain employs TRBV5-1 and TRBJ2-5; TCRdb indicates TRBD1, and absent DNA this call remains unverified. CDR1 and CDR2 (germline): SGHRS, YFSETQ. The CDR3 loop spans 15 amino acids. This CDR3 is CASSSGTRGQETQYF.

The chain joins TRBV5-1 to TRBJ2-3; TCRdb picks TRBD1, but there is no DNA to check that call. The CDR3 covers 16 residues. Germline lookup yields CDR1 SGHRS and CDR2 YFSETQ. The CDR3 region is CASSFPTAKNTDTQYF.

The CDR3 protein is CASSLLAQTGTQYF. This chain connects TRBV27 to TRBJ2-3. The CDR3 contains 14 residues. Germline V CDR1 and CDR2: MNHEY, SMNVEV (reference sequence).

The chain is built from TRBV19 and TRBJ1-5. CDR1 LNHDA and CDR2 SQIVND come from the germline V gene (reference sequence). The CDR3 length is 14 residues. The CDR3 sequence is CASSISDKGQPQHF.

The chain uses TRBV11-2 and TRBJ2-1; the D call of TRBD2 rests on TCRdb alone, since no DNA is present to check it. The CDR3 is 17 residues long. Germline V gene lookup returns CDR1 SGHAT and CDR2 FQNNGV. The CDR3 here is CASTQTSGPGFTREQFF.

The rearrangement links TRBV5-1 to TRBJ2-6. This CDR3 region has 19 residues. The germline V gene encodes CDR1 SGHRS and CDR2 YFSETQ. This CDR3 is CASSTTTVWTESGANVLTF.

V and J are TRBV28 and TRBJ2-1; TCRdb names TRBD1, which stays unverified in the absence of DNA. There are 15 residues in the CDR3. CDR1 and CDR2 from the germline V gene are MDHEN and SYDVKM. The CDR3 sequence: CASSFDGTGLNEQFF.

This chain joins TRBV5-1 and TRBJ1-4. Germline CDR1 SGHRS, CDR2 YFSETQ. The CDR3 consists of 14 residues. CDR3 residues: CASSPGGDKEKLFF.

The CDR3 region is CSASDRLLNTEAFF. The chain is built from TRBV20-1 and TRBJ1-1. CDR1 and CDR2 (germline): DFQATT, SNEGSKA (reference sequence). CDR3 size: 14 residues.

This rearrangement joins TRBV5-1 to TRBJ1-4. Germline CDR1 and CDR2: SGHRS and YFSETQ. The CDR3 has 13 amino acids. CDR3 sequence reads: CASSDGLNEKLFF. Variable domain in full (rest from reference TRBV5-1 and TRBJ1-4): KAGVTQTPRYLIKTRGQQVTLSCSPISGHRSVSWYQQTPGQGLQFLFEYFSETQRNKGNFPGRFSGRQFSNSRSEMNVSTLELGDSALYLCASSDGLNEKLFFGSGTQLSVL.

The rearrangement joins TRBV5-1 to TRBJ2-3; the TRBD2 assignment by TCRdb is unverifiable without DNA. The germline V gene encodes CDR1 SGHRS and CDR2 YFSETQ. The CDR3 has 14 amino acids. The CDR3 spells CASKRLAGTDTQYF.

The chain recombines TRBV2 with TRBJ2-2; the D call of TRBD2 rests on TCRdb alone, since no DNA is present to check it. This CDR3 has 14 amino acids. CDR1 is SNHLY, CDR2 FYNNEI, per germline. The CDR3 here is CASSEVGGAGELFF.

CDR3 loop: CASSKALSHYNEQFF. V is TRBV21-1 and J is TRBJ2-1. TRBV21-1 is an annotated pseudogene. There are 15 residues in the CDR3.

The chain carries TRBV5-1 and TRBJ1-6. This CDR3 spans 14 amino acids. Germline V gene lookup returns CDR1 SGHRS and CDR2 YFSETQ. The CDR3 spells CASSLAGTNSPLHF.

The chain uses TRBV27 and TRBJ2-2; TCRdb calls TRBD1, which cannot be checked without DNA. Germline CDR1 is MNHEY and CDR2 is SMNVEV (reference sequence). CDR3 size: 18 residues. CDR3 amino acids: CASKGTGLVSRNTGELFF.

The chain couples TRBV4-1 to TRBJ1-6; TCRdb's D call, TRBD1, is unchecked because there is no DNA. The CDR3 totals 15 residues. The germline V gene encodes CDR1 MGHRA and CDR2 YSYEKL. CDR3 residues: CASSQEGTVNSPLHF.

The chain combines TRBV2 with TRBJ2-7; TCRdb designates TRBD2, a call that cannot be tested without DNA. The CDR3 sequence is 16 residues long. Germline CDR1 and CDR2: SNHLY and FYNNEI. The CDR3 sequence: CASSEGLAGGAYEQYF.

This CDR3 is CASSLSTPGTEGKLFF. The chain carries TRBV7-6 and TRBJ1-4; TCRdb indicates TRBD1, and absent DNA this call remains unverified. The germline CDR1 and CDR2 sequences are SGHVS and FNYEAQ. The length of the CDR3 is 16 residues.